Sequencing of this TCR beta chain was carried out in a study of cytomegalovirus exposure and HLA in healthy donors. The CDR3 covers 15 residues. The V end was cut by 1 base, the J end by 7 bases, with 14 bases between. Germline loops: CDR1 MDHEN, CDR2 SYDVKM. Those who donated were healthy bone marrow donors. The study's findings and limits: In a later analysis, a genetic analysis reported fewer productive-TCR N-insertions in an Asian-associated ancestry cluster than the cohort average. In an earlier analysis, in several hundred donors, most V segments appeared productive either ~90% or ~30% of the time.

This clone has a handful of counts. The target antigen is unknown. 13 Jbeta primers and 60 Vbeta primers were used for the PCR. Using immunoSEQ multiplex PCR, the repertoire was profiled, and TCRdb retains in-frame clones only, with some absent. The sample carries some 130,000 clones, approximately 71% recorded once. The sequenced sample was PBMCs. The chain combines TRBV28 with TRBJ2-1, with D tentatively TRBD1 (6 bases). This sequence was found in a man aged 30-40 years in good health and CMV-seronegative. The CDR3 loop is CASSLLEEGDNEQFF. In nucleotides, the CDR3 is TGTGCCAGCAGTTTATTGGAAGAGGGGGATAATGAGCAGTTCTTC.